This T cell receptor beta chain was identified in a study of blood T cells in healthy people across ages (dated by TCRdb to about 2015). For the study in its entirety: In model experiments, roughly one uniquely barcoded TCR beta cDNA molecule per two T cells was captured by template switching. Age-related changes in TCR beta repertoire diversity were measured in the study by deep sequencing normalized with unique cDNA molecular identifiers. Four age groups were formed from the donors: young (average approximately 15 years), middle-aged (approximately 41), aged (roughly 56) and long-lived (roughly 88). To avoid experimental bias, donors of different ages were spread randomly across the sequencing lanes. Two additional independent replicas of 1 million unique cDNA reads from the same blood draw were analyzed for two donors (one aged 18 to 29 and one aged 80 or older).

A distance of 18 bases separates the germline ends of V and J, which lose 5 bases and 3 bases respectively. Its CDR3 holds 16 amino acids, cysteine through phenylalanine. Just CDR3 DNA is preserved here, 48 bases in frame from base 1. From the germline V gene, CDR1 is MDHEN and CDR2 is SYDVKM. In the case of this clonotype: Its antigen is still unknown. The record has no base qualities; no much larger clone is one base away.

The investigation overall reported the following: Because profiling used bulk unsorted PBMCs, naive and antigen-experienced compartments could not be compared conclusively. Compared with the aged group, the long-lived group had more naive CD4+ T cells, fewer expanded clones and increased TCR diversity, suggesting age selection. Total diversity estimates from one million sequenced T cells were considered lower bounds and underestimates. Observed TCR beta diversity per million T cells fell roughly linearly with age, and a significant reduction was already apparent by age around 39. Because the CMV infection status of the donors was unknown, age-related changes in expanded clonotypes may potentially have been confounded. There was a strong correlation between observed TCR beta diversity and the percentage of naive T cells measured by flow cytometry.

The donors were roughly 39 Caucasian individuals from Russia, aged 6 to 90 years, who were systemically healthy. Ten milliliters of peripheral blood were collected from each donor into EDTA-treated Vacutainer tubes. Ficoll-Paque density-gradient centrifugation was used to isolate PBMCs, with at least 7 million obtained per sample. Total RNA was extracted from PBMCs with Trizol reagent, with at least 5 micrograms obtained per sample. For every donor, an aliquot of PBMCs went through flow cytometry to measure the percentages of naive CD45RAhigh/CD27high T cells. Preparation of the library involved 5' RACE. The data were produced on an Illumina HiSeq 2500. A second PCR of about 7 to 12 cycles was performed with a sample-barcoded 5' primer and a J-beta primer mix. A template-switch 5' adaptor carrying 12 random nucleotides introduced a unique molecular identifier onto each TCR beta cDNA molecule. Each sample yielded at least 2.5 million CDR3-containing paired-end reads. The Mint cDNA synthesis kit, primed by a TRBC-specific oligonucleotide, was used to synthesize first-strand cDNA from all RNA. Following uracil-DNA glycosylase treatment, all cDNA underwent a first 18-cycle PCR with the universal primers M1SS and BC2_uni_R. The authors processed their data as follows. Each sample was normalized by randomly selecting 1 million high-quality reads, each carrying a distinct molecular identifier. Reads with shared molecular identifiers were discarded instead of being binned into consensus sequences. MiTCR, set to a Q25 quality threshold and the strictest error-elimination algorithm, was used for CDR3 identification, clonotype clustering and error correction. Lower-bound total TCR beta diversity was estimated with a nonparametric unseen species model using Euler transformation. TCRdb reworked the public reads: Q25 trimming with fastp, MiXCR clone assembly, productive beta chains retained. Rows with one shared CDR3 protein collapse into an entry with the most common genes and DNA. What appears here as the V and J calls and clone size reflects TCRdb's work, not the paper's. For this sample there are about 810,000 distinct CDR3 sequences; under 40% appear just once. The leading ten clones occupy over 10% of the sample.

The sample consisted of blood. This chain joins TRBV28 to TRBJ2-3; the D call is possibly TRBD1 or TRBD2, each sharing 6 bases. The clonotype originates from a man aged 18 to 29 in good health. The CDR3 region has the sequence CASSPQRGQLTDTQYF. The bases read TGTGCCAGCAGTCCACAACGGGGGCAGTTAACAGATACGCAGTATTTT.